This T cell receptor beta chain comes out of a study of blood T cell repertoires in COVID-19. Across the study: Material from acute and convalescent COVID-19 was sourced from the United States, Italy and Spain.

TCRdb keeps only in-frame clones here, not all; method: immunoSEQ multiplex PCR. The data hold some 120,000 clones, with around 88% observed a single time. Germline CDR1 SGHVS, CDR2 FQNEAQ. The CDR3 extends over 15 amino acids. Trimming removed 0 bases from V and 6 bases from J; junction bases left unmatched: 3. The source is a human donor in a cohort sampled during active COVID-19. The chain links TRBV7-8 to TRBJ2-2, with 8 positions matching TRBD2. Input material: peripheral blood. The DNA for the CDR3 is TGTGCCAGCAGCTTAGCAGCGGGAGTAGCCGGGGAGCTGTTTTTT. Translated, it gives CASSLAAGVAGELFF.